The 5 T cell receptor beta chains in this list originate from one sample, sequenced in a study of blood T cell repertoires in COVID-19. Produced via immunoSEQ multiplex PCR; TCRdb's table is partial and in-frame only. The table records about 260,000 clones, around 86% of them present only once. The material sequenced was PBMCs or T cells enriched from blood (not recorded which). These TCRs come from a woman in her forties or fifties who had recovered from COVID-19.

J is TRBJ1-2 and V is TRBV27, with D possibly matching TRBD1 (5 bases). V lost 6 bases to trimming and J lost 7 bases, with 18 bases between them. The CDR3 is made up of 14 amino acids. Germline CDR1 reads MNHEY; CDR2 reads SMNVEV (reference sequence). The CDR3 DNA reads as TGTGCCAGCAGCCAGGGTCGCCTCGGGGGTGGCTACACCTTC. Its protein product is CASSQGRLGGGYTF.

V usage is TRBV7-9 and J usage is TRBJ2-3; D might be TRBD2 (7 bases). The germline CDR1 and CDR2 sequences are SEHNR and FQNEAQ (reference sequence). V gave up 4 bases and J gave up 4 bases, with 18 bases separating them. There are 16 residues in the CDR3. The CDR3 protein is CASSSSVTGGPDTQYF. The DNA for the CDR3 is TGTGCCAGCAGCTCAAGCGTTACGGGGGGCCCAGATACGCAGTATTTT.

This sequence joins TRBV7-9 and TRBJ1-2, with TRBD1 matching over 10 bases. Germline lookup yields CDR1 SEHNR and CDR2 FQNEAQ (reference sequence). The trim removed 4 bases at V and 8 bases at J, leaving 10 bases unmatched. This CDR3 has 15 amino acids. CDR3 in DNA: TGTGCCAGCAGCTACCGGGACAGGGGAATGGACGGCTACACCTTC. Protein product: CASSYRDRGMDGYTF. The full variable domain, rest sourced from reference TRBV7-9 and TRBJ1-2, is DTGVSQNPRHKITKRGQNVTFRCDPISEHNRLYWYRQTLGQGPEFLTYFQNEAQLEKSRLLSDRFSAERPKGSFSTLEIQRTEQGDSAMYLCASSYRDRGMDGYTFGSGTRLTVV.

The rearrangement uses TRBV2 and TRBJ1-4; 7 bases align to TRBD1. The CDR3 consists of 14 residues. Trimming cost V 7 bases and J 7 bases; bases outside gene matches: 9. The germline CDR1 and CDR2 sequences are SNHLY and FYNNEI. CDR3 sequence reads: CASNERQGFEKLFF. The DNA for the CDR3 is TGTGCCAGCAACGAACGACAGGGATTTGAAAAACTGTTTTTT.

The chain carries TRBV28 and TRBJ2-2; tentatively, D is TRBD2 (6 bases). The CDR3 has 14 amino acids. Germline CDR1 is MDHEN and CDR2 is SYDVKM. The V and J ends lost 3 bases and 3 bases respectively, with 8 bases between them. CDR3 nucleotides: TGTGCCAGCAGTTTGAGGAGGGACACCGGGGAGCTGTTTTTT. It encodes CASSLRRDTGELFF.